The clone carrying this T cell receptor beta chain was seen once. Looked up from germline, CDR1 is LNHDA and CDR2 is SQIVND (reference sequence). The CDR3 totals 14 residues. V lost 6 bases and J 2 bases, leaving 12 bases between the germline ends. Assay: immunoSEQ multiplex PCR; the TCRdb copy retains only in-frame clones and omits some. The sample has roughly 50,000 clones; around 90% are singletons. This record belongs to a study of OX40 agonist ivuxolimab in advanced cancers. Background on the study: Three partial responders included one hepatocellular carcinoma patient and two cutaneous melanoma patients.

Sequences were derived from CD4+ or CD8+ T cells sorted from blood, sampled in a trial of the OX40 agonist ivuxolimab. The rearrangement joins TRBV19 to TRBJ2-3; D is perhaps TRBD1 (5 bases). This sequence originates from an adult with an advanced solid tumor such as melanoma, head and neck, liver or kidney cancer. The chain's CDR3 is CASREGALTDTQYF. In DNA, the CDR3 is TGTGCCAGTAGAGAAGGGGCCCTCACAGATACGCAGTATTTT.